The rows below give T cell receptor beta chains drawn from one sample of a study of blood T cell repertoires in COVID-19. Profiling relied on immunoSEQ multiplex PCR, and the TCRdb table lists in-frame clones only, not all of them. The sample records a few hundred thousand clones, more than 85% being singletons. Specimen: PBMCs or T cells enriched from blood (not recorded which). Receptor source: a woman aged 25 to 39 who had recovered from COVID-19. Each CDR3 is given with its conserved first and last residue. Fields, in order: clone size, J gene, V gene, D gene, CDR3 protein, CDR3 DNA. D genes are given only for firm matches. Some rows have no size entry. The others give once, few or many, or a class for an expanded clone.

abundance: -
j_gene: TRBJ2-7
v_gene: TRBV7-9
d_gene: TRBD2
CDR3aa: CASSLVRGDLSEQYF
CDR3nt: TGTGCCAGCAGCTTAGTTCGGGGGGACCTGAGTGAGCAGTACTTC

abundance: -
j_gene: TRBJ1-1
v_gene: TRBV12-3/TRBV12-4
d_gene: -
CDR3aa: CASSKGTGKAFF
CDR3nt: TGTGCCAGCAGTAAGGGTACAGGGAAAGCTTTCTTT

abundance: -
j_gene: TRBJ2-1
v_gene: TRBV5-4
d_gene: TRBD2
CDR3aa: CASSSPSGYGEQFF
CDR3nt: TGTGCCAGCAGCTCCCCTAGCGGATATGGGGAGCAGTTCTTC

abundance: -
j_gene: TRBJ2-7
v_gene: TRBV7-9
d_gene: -
CDR3aa: CASRAGGDRARSYEQYF
CDR3nt: TGTGCCAGTCGGGCCGGGGGAGACAGGGCACGGTCCTACGAGCAGTACTTC

abundance: -
j_gene: TRBJ1-4
v_gene: TRBV5-1
d_gene: TRBD1
CDR3aa: CASSLGTGNEKLFF
CDR3nt: TGCGCCAGCAGCTTGGGGACAGGGAATGAAAAACTGTTTTTT

abundance: -
j_gene: TRBJ2-3
v_gene: TRBV30
d_gene: -
CDR3aa: CAWNSADTQYF
CDR3nt: TGTGCCTGGAACAGTGCAGATACGCAGTATTTT

abundance: -
j_gene: TRBJ2-7
v_gene: TRBV4-3
d_gene: -
CDR3aa: CASSQDPGVGYEQYF
CDR3nt: TGCGCCAGCAGCCAAGATCCAGGGGTAGGCTACGAGCAGTACTTC

abundance: once
j_gene: TRBJ1-1
v_gene: TRBV9
d_gene: -
CDR3aa: CASSPHDSTEAFF
CDR3nt: TGTGCCAGCAGCCCCCACGACAGCACTGAAGCTTTCTTT

abundance: -
j_gene: TRBJ1-1
v_gene: TRBV25-1
d_gene: -
CDR3aa: CASSDLGQPAFF
CDR3nt: TGTGCCAGCAGTGATCTAGGACAGCCAGCTTTCTTT

abundance: -
j_gene: TRBJ1-1
v_gene: TRBV24-1
d_gene: -
CDR3aa: CATPLTGTNTEAFF
CDR3nt: TGTGCCACCCCATTGACAGGCACGAACACTGAAGCTTTCTTT

abundance: once
j_gene: TRBJ1-2
v_gene: TRBV28
d_gene: -
CDR3aa: CASSAALAGYTF
CDR3nt: TGTGCCAGCTCAGCGGCTTTGGCTGGCTACACCTTC

abundance: -
j_gene: TRBJ2-7
v_gene: TRBV28
d_gene: TRBD2
CDR3aa: CASSLSSGSRYEQYF
CDR3nt: TGTGCCAGCAGTTTGTCTAGCGGGAGTAGGTACGAGCAGTACTTC

abundance: -
j_gene: TRBJ1-1
v_gene: TRBV5-1
d_gene: TRBD1
CDR3aa: CASIGQGDRGAFF
CDR3nt: TGCGCCAGCATAGGACAGGGGGATAGAGGAGCTTTCTTT

abundance: -
j_gene: TRBJ1-1
v_gene: TRBV2
d_gene: TRBD1
CDR3aa: CASTSTGGTEAFF
CDR3nt: TGTGCCAGCACCTCAACAGGGGGCACTGAAGCTTTCTTT

abundance: once
j_gene: TRBJ1-2
v_gene: TRBV10-3
d_gene: -
CDR3aa: CAISADSNYGYTF
CDR3nt: TGTGCCATCAGTGCTGACTCCAACTATGGCTACACCTTC

abundance: -
j_gene: TRBJ2-5
v_gene: TRBV7-9
d_gene: -
CDR3aa: CASSSTGILTETQYF
CDR3nt: TGTGCCAGCAGCTCTACCGGGATACTGACAGAGACCCAGTACTTC

abundance: -
j_gene: TRBJ1-2
v_gene: TRBV19
d_gene: TRBD1
CDR3aa: CAIGDRLDGYTF
CDR3nt: TGTGCCATTGGGGACAGGTTAGATGGCTACACCTTC

abundance: once
j_gene: TRBJ1-4
v_gene: TRBV28
d_gene: TRBD1
CDR3aa: CASSITGGEREKLFF
CDR3nt: TGTGCCAGCAGTATTACAGGGGGCGAGCGAGAAAAACTGTTTTTT

abundance: -
j_gene: TRBJ1-3
v_gene: TRBV28
d_gene: -
CDR3aa: CASSLAGGRFSGNTIYF
CDR3nt: TGTGCCAGCAGTTTGGCGGGGGGTCGGTTCTCTGGAAACACCATATATTTT

abundance: -
j_gene: TRBJ1-2
v_gene: TRBV7-9
d_gene: -
CDR3aa: CASSSTGINGYTF
CDR3nt: TGTGCCAGCAGCTCTACAGGGATAAATGGCTACACCTTC

abundance: -
j_gene: TRBJ2-7
v_gene: TRBV5-1
d_gene: TRBD2
CDR3aa: CASSRPGTSGSSHEQYF
CDR3nt: TGCGCCAGCAGCCGTCCCGGGACTAGCGGGAGTTCCCACGAGCAGTACTTC

abundance: few
j_gene: TRBJ1-5
v_gene: TRBV3-1/TRBV3-2
d_gene: -
CDR3aa: CASSQESGWAQHF
CDR3nt: TGTGCCAGCAGCCAAGAGTCAGGGTGGGCCCAGCATTTT

abundance: once
j_gene: TRBJ1-1
v_gene: TRBV18
d_gene: -
CDR3aa: CASSPRTGRGSTEAFF
CDR3nt: TGTGCCAGCTCACCTCGAACAGGGCGGGGGAGCACTGAAGCTTTCTTT

abundance: few
j_gene: TRBJ1-1
v_gene: TRBV5-1
d_gene: -
CDR3aa: CASSMTGSTEAFF
CDR3nt: TGCGCCAGCAGCATGACAGGCTCCACTGAAGCTTTCTTT

abundance: -
j_gene: TRBJ1-1
v_gene: TRBV14
d_gene: TRBD1
CDR3aa: CASSQLPGQANTEAFF
CDR3nt: TGTGCCAGCAGCCAACTACCGGGACAGGCGAACACTGAAGCTTTCTTT

abundance: -
j_gene: TRBJ2-3
v_gene: TRBV5-8
d_gene: -
CDR3aa: CASSLWGGRTDTQYF
CDR3nt: TGTGCCAGCAGCTTGTGGGGGGGGCGAACAGATACGCAGTATTTT

abundance: -
j_gene: TRBJ2-7
v_gene: TRBV4-2
d_gene: TRBD2
CDR3aa: CASSQELRPGAGGEQYF
CDR3nt: TGTGCCAGCAGCCAAGAGCTAAGGCCGGGAGCGGGGGGCGAGCAGTACTTC

abundance: -
j_gene: TRBJ2-1
v_gene: TRBV7-2
d_gene: TRBD1
CDR3aa: CASSSQTGRNEQFF
CDR3nt: TGTGCCAGCAGCTCCCAGACAGGGCGAAATGAGCAGTTCTTC

abundance: -
j_gene: TRBJ2-1
v_gene: TRBV9
d_gene: TRBD2
CDR3aa: CASSVALPSSGTQFF
CDR3nt: TGTGCCAGCAGCGTAGCCCTTCCATCTAGCGGGACCCAGTTCTTC

abundance: -
j_gene: TRBJ1-1
v_gene: TRBV7-9
d_gene: -
CDR3aa: CASSPSRTEAFF
CDR3nt: TGTGCCAGCAGCCCATCCCGGACTGAAGCTTTCTTT

abundance: -
j_gene: TRBJ1-1
v_gene: TRBV6-2/TRBV6-3
d_gene: TRBD1
CDR3aa: CASSYSKIARQGGNTEAFF
CDR3nt: TGTGCCAGCAGTTACTCGAAAATAGCTCGACAGGGGGGGAACACTGAAGCTTTCTTT

abundance: -
j_gene: TRBJ1-1
v_gene: TRBV28
d_gene: TRBD1
CDR3aa: CASSRGQGATEAFF
CDR3nt: TGTGCCAGCAGCAGGGGACAGGGGGCCACTGAAGCTTTCTTT

abundance: -
j_gene: TRBJ1-4
v_gene: TRBV5-1
d_gene: -
CDR3aa: CASSLATGGGEKLFF
CDR3nt: TGCGCCAGCAGCTTGGCGACAGGTGGGGGTGAAAAACTGTTTTTT

abundance: -
j_gene: TRBJ1-4
v_gene: TRBV4-1
d_gene: -
CDR3aa: CASRPREPSTNEKLFF
CDR3nt: TGCGCCAGCAGGCCTCGCGAACCGTCAACTAATGAAAAACTGTTTTTT

abundance: -
j_gene: TRBJ1-1
v_gene: TRBV30
d_gene: TRBD1
CDR3aa: CARDRDGTEAFF
CDR3nt: TGTGCCCGCGACAGGGACGGGACTGAAGCTTTCTTT

abundance: -
j_gene: TRBJ1-5
v_gene: TRBV7-9
d_gene: -
CDR3aa: CASSSGISNQPQHF
CDR3nt: TGTGCCAGCAGCTCAGGGATCAGCAATCAGCCCCAGCATTTT

abundance: -
j_gene: TRBJ2-7
v_gene: TRBV3-1/TRBV3-2
d_gene: TRBD2
CDR3aa: CASSQDVTSVEQYF
CDR3nt: TGTGCCAGCAGCCAAGATGTAACTAGCGTAGAGCAGTACTTC

abundance: -
j_gene: TRBJ1-5
v_gene: TRBV28
d_gene: -
CDR3aa: CAIDLDRNQPQHF
CDR3nt: TGTGCCATCGATTTGGACAGAAATCAGCCCCAGCATTTT

abundance: -
j_gene: TRBJ2-7
v_gene: TRBV9
d_gene: TRBD2
CDR3aa: CASSVEASGTYEQYF
CDR3nt: TGTGCCAGCAGCGTAGAGGCTAGCGGTACCTACGAGCAGTACTTC

abundance: -
j_gene: TRBJ1-2
v_gene: TRBV11-1
d_gene: TRBD1
CDR3aa: CASAGQAYGYTF
CDR3nt: TGTGCCAGCGCGGGACAGGCCTATGGCTACACCTTC

abundance: -
j_gene: TRBJ1-1
v_gene: TRBV18
d_gene: TRBD1
CDR3aa: CASSPRLDRGMNTEAFF
CDR3nt: TGTGCCAGCTCACCCCGATTGGACAGGGGGATGAACACTGAAGCTTTCTTT

abundance: -
j_gene: TRBJ2-3
v_gene: TRBV6-5
d_gene: TRBD1
CDR3aa: CASTRGGQGASSQYF
CDR3nt: TGTGCCAGCACCCGGGGTGGGCAGGGGGCTAGTAGTCAGTATTTT

abundance: few
j_gene: TRBJ1-5
v_gene: TRBV7-2
d_gene: -
CDR3aa: CASSSGILDQPQHF
CDR3nt: TGTGCCAGCAGCTCCGGGATATTGGATCAGCCCCAGCATTTT

abundance: -
j_gene: TRBJ1-5
v_gene: TRBV30
d_gene: -
CDR3aa: CAWSVQGGSNQPQHF
CDR3nt: TGTGCCTGGAGTGTACAGGGCGGTAGCAATCAGCCCCAGCATTTT

abundance: -
j_gene: TRBJ2-1
v_gene: TRBV19
d_gene: TRBD2
CDR3aa: CASSIGGRGVNEQFF
CDR3nt: TGTGCCAGTAGTATAGGAGGGCGGGGGGTCAATGAGCAGTTCTTC

abundance: -
j_gene: TRBJ2-7
v_gene: TRBV7-9
d_gene: -
CDR3aa: CASSLGAGESERQYF
CDR3nt: TGTGCCAGCAGCTTAGGTGCAGGGGAGTCCGAACGGCAGTACTTC

abundance: -
j_gene: TRBJ1-5
v_gene: TRBV18
d_gene: -
CDR3aa: CASSPTDIDQPQHF
CDR3nt: TGTGCCAGCTCACCTACGGACATTGATCAGCCCCAGCATTTT

abundance: -
j_gene: TRBJ2-3
v_gene: TRBV18
d_gene: TRBD2
CDR3aa: CASSDRTGGGDTQYF
CDR3nt: TGTGCCAGCTCAGACCGTACAGGCGGGGGAGATACGCAGTATTTT

abundance: -
j_gene: TRBJ1-1
v_gene: TRBV5-6
d_gene: TRBD1
CDR3aa: CASSFGQGTEAFF
CDR3nt: TGTGCCAGCAGTTTCGGACAGGGGACTGAAGCTTTCTTT

abundance: few
j_gene: TRBJ2-7
v_gene: TRBV4-3
d_gene: -
CDR3aa: CASSQGAQGVAYEQYF
CDR3nt: TGCGCCAGCAGCCAAGGGGCTCAAGGGGTGGCCTACGAGCAGTACTTC

abundance: -
j_gene: TRBJ2-7
v_gene: TRBV7-2
d_gene: TRBD2
CDR3aa: CASSPPPAGGSYEQYF
CDR3nt: TGTGCCAGCAGCCCACCACCGGCGGGAGGGTCGTACGAGCAGTACTTC

abundance: -
j_gene: TRBJ2-1
v_gene: TRBV30
d_gene: -
CDR3aa: CAWSPQGGNEQFF
CDR3nt: TGTGCCTGGAGCCCACAGGGGGGGAATGAGCAGTTCTTC

abundance: -
j_gene: TRBJ2-1
v_gene: TRBV9
d_gene: -
CDR3aa: CASSPTGSSYNEQFF
CDR3nt: TGTGCCAGCAGCCCGACGGGGAGCTCCTACAATGAGCAGTTCTTC

abundance: -
j_gene: TRBJ1-2
v_gene: TRBV5-8
d_gene: -
CDR3aa: CASSLGQRGNYGYTF
CDR3nt: TGTGCCAGCAGCTTGGGACAGCGGGGGAACTATGGCTACACCTTC

abundance: -
j_gene: TRBJ2-7
v_gene: TRBV6-5
d_gene: TRBD2
CDR3aa: CASRSAGTTRYEQYF
CDR3nt: TGTGCCAGCAGATCCGCCGGGACTACTCGTTACGAGCAGTACTTC

abundance: -
j_gene: TRBJ2-1
v_gene: TRBV7-2
d_gene: -
CDR3aa: CASSPKDEQFF
CDR3nt: TGTGCCAGCAGCCCTAAAGATGAGCAGTTCTTC

abundance: -
j_gene: TRBJ2-1
v_gene: TRBV28
d_gene: -
CDR3aa: CASRFSTSLRYNEQFF
CDR3nt: TGTGCCAGCAGGTTCTCGACTAGTTTGCGATACAATGAGCAGTTCTTC

abundance: -
j_gene: TRBJ2-1
v_gene: TRBV12-3/TRBV12-4
d_gene: -
CDR3aa: CASSSLGGEQFF
CDR3nt: TGTGCCAGCAGTTCCCTGGGGGGTGAGCAGTTCTTC

abundance: -
j_gene: TRBJ2-7
v_gene: TRBV7-2
d_gene: TRBD1
CDR3aa: CASTLAGTGTPYEQYF
CDR3nt: TGTGCCAGCACCTTAGCAGGGACAGGGACCCCCTACGAGCAGTACTTC

abundance: few
j_gene: TRBJ1-4
v_gene: TRBV2
d_gene: -
CDR3aa: CASIPDRGKNEKLFF
CDR3nt: TGTGCCAGCATCCCGGACCGGGGGAAAAATGAAAAACTGTTTTTT